Below, 32 T cell receptor beta chains from the same sample are listed, as sequenced in a study of blood T cell repertoires in COVID-19. Libraries were prepared by immunoSEQ multiplex PCR; TCRdb keeps only in-frame clonotypes and omits some of them. The sample shows fewer than 85,000 clones, 60% to 75% of them seen only once. Sequencing used peripheral blood. These receptors were taken from a woman in her 70s with acute or convalescent COVID-19.

This clone showed up just once. This chain links TRBV5-4 with TRBJ1-2, with 7 bases fitting TRBD1. In germline, CDR1 is SGHNT, CDR2 YYREEE (reference sequence). The CDR3 runs to 14 residues. With 5 bases clipped from V and 4 bases from J, the junction kept 8 bases outside the gene matches. The CDR3 sequence: CASRTDRSPYGYTF. CDR3 nucleotides: TGTGCCAGCAGGACGGACAGGTCTCCCTATGGCTACACCTTC.

The chain couples TRBV5-5 to TRBJ1-3; the D is unclear. CDR1 is SGHKS and CDR2 is YYEKEE in the germline V gene (reference sequence). The CDR3 length is 14 residues. The germline V and J ends were trimmed by 3 bases and 3 bases, with 10 bases remaining between them. CDR3 nucleotide sequence: TGTGCCAGCAGCTGGAATTCGGGTGGAAACACCATATATTTT. The encoded protein is CASSWNSGGNTIYF.

The V and J genes are TRBV2 and TRBJ1-5; TRBD1 agrees at 9 bases. The CDR3 is made up of 14 amino acids. V dropped 6 bases and J dropped 6; count of bases not matched to a gene: 6. From germline, CDR1 is SNHLY and CDR2 FYNNEI. The CDR3 bases are TGTGCCAGCAGCCTAGGACAGGGGATTCAGCCCCAGCATTTT. Its translation is CASSLGQGIQPQHF.

The chain joins TRBV19 to TRBJ2-1; 8 bases agree with TRBD2. Germline lookup yields CDR1 LNHDA and CDR2 SQIVND (reference sequence). The CDR3 consists of 14 residues. The trim removed 8 bases at V and 5 bases at J, leaving 8 bases unmatched. CDR3 sequence reads: CASFASGLNNEQFF. CDR3 coding DNA: TGTGCCAGTTTTGCTAGCGGGCTTAACAATGAGCAGTTCTTC.

The chain joins TRBV6-6 to TRBJ2-1; perhaps TRBD1 as D (8 bases). The CDR3 extends over 16 amino acids. The V end lost 2 bases, the J end lost 4 bases, and 15 bases lay between the germline ends. CDR1 and CDR2 (germline): MNHNY, SVGAGI (reference sequence). The CDR3 region has the DNA TGTGCCAGCAGTTACCCCACAGGGGGGGGTTACAATGAGCAGTTCTTC. Its protein is CASSYPTGGGYNEQFF.

The rearrangement uses TRBV6-5 and TRBJ1-1, with D unresolved. Germline CDR1 MNHEY, CDR2 SVGAGI. Trimming left V 11 bases short and J 2 bases short, with 18 bases between. This CDR3 is 14 amino acids long. In DNA form, the CDR3 reads TGTGCCGTTCAAGTTGGGCTAGCAAACACTGAAGCTTTCTTT. Translating it yields CAVQVGLANTEAFF.

For this clone: The same CDR3 is also encoded by other DNA sequences in this sample. The V gene is TRBV19, the J gene TRBJ1-4; 9 bases agree with TRBD1. Germline V lookup: CDR1 LNHDA, CDR2 SQIVND (reference sequence). The CDR3 consists of 15 residues. V lost 2 bases and J lost 5; bases outside the gene matches: 3. The CDR3 here is CASSISGTGNEKLFF. The CDR3 DNA is TGTGCCAGTAGTATATCCGGGACAGGGAATGAAAAACTGTTTTTT.

This sequence joins TRBV6-5 and TRBJ1-2; 10 bases align to TRBD1. V lost 7 bases, J lost 2 bases, and 1 base stayed unmatched. Germline CDR1 reads MNHEY; CDR2 reads SVGAGI. The CDR3 is made up of 13 amino acids. CDR3 in DNA: TGTGCCAGCAAGGGACAGGGGAACTATGGCTACACCTTC. Translation gives CASKGQGNYGYTF.

Here the CDR3 reads CASSRQGAKAEAFF. The CDR3 DNA is TGTGCCAGCAGCAGACAGGGGGCTAAGGCTGAAGCTTTCTTT. V is TRBV3-1 (or the pseudogene TRBV3-2) and J is TRBJ1-1; TRBD1 matches at 10 bases. CDR3 length: 14 amino acids. Germline trimming cut 5 bases from V and 6 bases from J; bases unmatched to any gene: 6. Germline assignment: CDR1 LGHDT and CDR2 YNNKEL (reference sequence).

V is TRBV27 and J is TRBJ2-3, with 9 bases matching TRBD1. CDR3 length: 14 amino acids. CDR1 is MNHEY, CDR2 SMNVEV, per germline (reference sequence). CDR3 protein: CAVQGAFKTDTQYF. The CDR3 nucleotides read TGTGCTGTACAGGGGGCGTTTAAAACAGATACGCAGTATTTT.

This clone has a handful of counts. The chain couples TRBV4-2 to TRBJ1-2; the D gene is possibly TRBD1 (5 bases). Germline loops: CDR1 LGHNA, CDR2 YNFKEQ. V lost 6 bases to trimming and J lost 4 bases, with 18 bases between them. The CDR3 is made up of 15 amino acids. CDR3 residues: CASSYSTAFAYGYTF. The DNA for the CDR3 is TGTGCCAGCAGTTACTCGACAGCTTTCGCCTATGGCTACACCTTC.

The chain combines TRBV6-4 with TRBJ2-2, with TRBD2 matching 7 bases. The CDR3 totals 14 residues. Looked up from germline, CDR1 is MRHNA and CDR2 is SNTAGT. The junction had 2 bases not matched to a gene; V was cut back by 4 bases and J by 3 bases. CDR3 sequence: CASSVLADTGELFF. CDR3 sequence (DNA): TGTGCCAGCAGTGTCCTAGCGGACACCGGGGAGCTGTTTTTT.

The chain joins TRBV28 to TRBJ1-4; D ambiguous. The CDR3 consists of 11 residues. Trimming removed 8 bases at V and 13 bases at J, with 14 bases between. The germline V gene encodes CDR1 MDHEN and CDR2 SYDVKM. CDR3 amino acids: CASRGGNRLFF. For the CDR3, the DNA is TGTGCCAGCCGGGGAGGGAATCGACTGTTTTTT.

The gene calls are TRBV5-1 and TRBJ2-5; 9 nucleotides align to TRBD2. Trimming at V came to 6 bases and at J to 4 bases, leaving 7 bases not matched to a gene. This CDR3 comprises 14 residues. Germline loops: CDR1 SGHRS, CDR2 YFSETQ. CDR3 in amino acids: CASTLSGGLETQYF. DNA of the CDR3: TGCGCCAGCACTCTTAGCGGGGGCCTAGAGACCCAGTACTTC.

The chain links TRBV7-2 to TRBJ2-7; D possibly corresponds to TRBD2 (6 bases). The V end was cut by 1 base, the J end by 6 bases, with 13 bases between. This CDR3 region has 14 residues. Germline V gene lookup returns CDR1 SGHTA and CDR2 FQGNSA. This chain's CDR3 is CASSLGGRWAEQYF. CDR3 bases: TGTGCCAGCAGCTTAGGGGGGAGGTGGGCCGAGCAGTACTTC.

This chain connects TRBV6-7 to TRBJ1-2, with D hard to call. TRBV6-7 counts as an open reading frame of uncertain function. Trimming left V 4 bases short and J 0 bases short, with 12 bases between. There are 15 residues in the CDR3. CDR3 region: CASSCRDLANYGYTF. CDR3 sequence (DNA): TGTGCCAGCAGTTGTCGAGACTTAGCTAACTATGGCTACACCTTC.

The chain combines TRBV9 with TRBJ1-2, with no clear D. The CDR3 is made up of 13 amino acids. Between the trimmed V and J ends, which lost 0 bases and 8 bases, there was a span of 11 bases. The V gene's germline CDR1 is SGDLS and CDR2 YYNGEE. CDR3 in amino acids: CASSVAAVGGYTF. CDR3 DNA: TGTGCCAGCAGCGTAGCCGCGGTTGGGGGCTACACCTTC.

The gene calls are TRBV12-3 or TRBV12-4 and TRBJ1-1; D is uncertain. Trimming left V 7 bases short and J 4 bases short, with 10 bases between. The CDR3 is made up of 12 amino acids. The CDR3 nucleotides are TGTGCCAGCACCCCGGGGTTCACTGAAGCTTTCTTT. It is translated as CASTPGFTEAFF.

The CDR3 spells CASSPPEGQRDGYTF. The CDR3 DNA sequence: TGTGCCAGCAGCCCCCCCGAGGGCCAAAGAGATGGCTACACCTTC. The rearrangement joins TRBV11-1 to TRBJ1-2, with unresolved D. The V gene's germline CDR1 is SGHAT and CDR2 FQDESV (reference sequence). The V gene lost 5 bases and the J gene lost 6 bases, with 19 bases spanning the gap. There are 15 residues in the CDR3.

The chain has TRBV29-1 and TRBJ2-7; D possibly corresponds to TRBD1 (5 bases). The length of the CDR3 is 14 residues. Deletions cut 0 bases from V and 2 bases from J, with 11 bases between. CDR1 and CDR2 from the germline V gene are SQVTM and ANQGSEA. The CDR3 spells CSVEEDTGPYEQYF. DNA of the CDR3: TGCAGCGTTGAAGAGGATACAGGCCCCTACGAGCAGTACTTC.

V gene TRBV30 combines with J gene TRBJ1-1; D might be TRBD1 (5 bases). The CDR3 is 14 amino acids. Trimming took off 8 bases at V and 4 bases at J, with 20 bases between the two ends. Per the germline V gene, CDR1 is GTSNPN and CDR2 is SVGIG (reference sequence). The CDR3 is CARYSGKASTEAFF. CDR3 DNA: TGTGCCCGATACTCAGGGAAGGCGAGCACTGAAGCTTTCTTT.

The rearrangement uses TRBV10-3 and TRBJ2-7; 9 bases map to TRBD1. J was trimmed by 3 bases and V by 6 bases; bases with no gene match: 3. The germline V gene has CDR1 ENHRY and CDR2 SYGVKD. CDR3 length: 13 amino acids. The CDR3 here is CAIRGDRDYEQYF. The DNA for the CDR3 is TGTGCCATCAGGGGGGACAGGGACTACGAGCAGTACTTC.

CDR3 in DNA: TGCGCCAGCAGCTTGTCCGGACAGGGGGCAAGCAATGAGCAGTTCTTC. This codes for CASSLSGQGASNEQFF. The chain couples TRBV5-1 to TRBJ2-1, with 11 bases aligning to TRBD1. Germline V gene sequence: CDR1 SGHRS, CDR2 YFSETQ. V shed 1 base and J 6 bases; nucleotides not matched to a gene: 6. The CDR3 length is 16 residues. Complete variable domain (other parts from reference TRBV5-1 and TRBJ2-1): KAGVTQTPRYLIKTRGQQVTLSCSPISGHRSVSWYQQTPGQGLQFLFEYFSETQRNKGNFPGRFSGRQFSNSRSEMNVSTLELGDSALYLCASSLSGQGASNEQFFGPGTRLTVL.

This clone appeared a single time. The J gene is TRBJ1-6, the V gene TRBV18, with D uncertain. The ends were cut back, 2 bases at V and 1 base at J, with 15 bases in the middle. This CDR3 is built from 18 residues. CDR1 is KGHSH, CDR2 LQKENI, per germline. The CDR3 here is CASSPSSPRVSYNSPLHF. The CDR3 region has the DNA TGTGCCAGCTCACCATCTTCCCCGAGAGTTTCCTATAATTCACCCCTCCACTTT. The full variable domain, in which reference TRBV18 and TRBJ1-6 provide the parts outside the CDR3, is NAGVMQNPRHLVRRRGQEARLRCSPMKGHSHVYWYRQLPEEGLKFMVYLQKENIIDESGMPKERFSAEFPKEGPSILRIQQVVRGDSAAYFCASSPSSPRVSYNSPLHFGNGTRLTVT.

The chain is built from TRBV19 and TRBJ2-3; no definite D call. With 2 bases removed from V and 2 bases from J, the gap between germline ends came to 8 bases. Germline V CDR1 and CDR2: LNHDA, SQIVND (reference sequence). The CDR3 extends over 14 amino acids. The CDR3: CASSISTNTDTQYF. CDR3 DNA sequence: TGTGCCAGTAGTATATCGACAAACACAGATACGCAGTATTTT.

The rearrangement links TRBV20-1 to TRBJ2-5; D may be TRBD2 (6 bases). Germline V lookup: CDR1 DFQATT, CDR2 SNEGSKA (reference sequence). CDR3 length equals 13 residues. With 3 bases removed from V and 4 bases from J, the gap between germline ends came to 12 bases. The CDR3 is CSASSGVGETQYF. In DNA form, the CDR3 reads TGCAGTGCTAGTTCGGGGGTGGGAGAGACCCAGTACTTC.

This clone has a handful of counts. The rearrangement uses TRBV5-1 and TRBJ2-4; TRBD2 matches 8 bases. The CDR3 consists of 16 residues. V lost 4 bases, J lost 8 bases, and 14 bases stayed unmatched. In germline, CDR1 is SGHRS, CDR2 YFSETQ. This CDR3 reads CASSPSGGARKDIQYF. The CDR3 nucleotides are TGCGCCAGCAGCCCGTCCGGGGGGGCGCGGAAGGACATTCAGTACTTC.

This clone has just a few counts. The gene calls are TRBV2 and TRBJ2-3; the D gene is possibly TRBD2 (5 bases). From germline, CDR1 is SNHLY and CDR2 FYNNEI. V was pared by 1 base and J by 2 bases, with 10 bases between. The CDR3 runs 15 residues. As DNA, the CDR3 is TGTGCCAGCAGTGAAGGGACTTCCTCCACAGATACGCAGTATTTT. Translated: CASSEGTSSTDTQYF.

The chain employs TRBV6-1 and TRBJ1-4; TRBD1 aligns across 7 bases. The CDR3 covers 18 residues. Trimming at V came to 0 bases and at J to 5 bases, leaving 12 bases not matched to a gene. Looked up from germline, CDR1 is MNHNS and CDR2 is SASEGT. For the CDR3, the DNA is TGTGCCAGCAGTGAAGCGAGACAGGGCCTGACCCTGAATGAAAAACTGTTTTTT. Its translation: CASSEARQGLTLNEKLFF.

CDR3: CASSSGQGTGETQYF. The CDR3 DNA reads TGTGCCAGCAGCTCGGGACAGGGAACTGGAGAGACCCAGTACTTC. This chain uses TRBV11-3 with TRBJ2-5, with 9 bases fitting TRBD1. The CDR3 runs to 15 residues. Germline assignment: CDR1 SGHNT and CDR2 YENEEA. V dropped 4 bases and J dropped 4; count of bases not matched to a gene: 7.

Only a few counts were recorded for this clone. The chain recombines TRBV3-1 (or the pseudogene TRBV3-2) with TRBJ2-1; D gene ambiguous. The V end was cut by 5 bases, the J end by 7 bases, with 12 bases between. Germline CDR1 is LGHDT and CDR2 is YNNKEL (reference sequence). CDR3 size: 13 residues. The CDR3 region is CASSFNPGNEQFF. The CDR3 region has the DNA TGTGCCAGCAGCTTCAACCCCGGGAATGAGCAGTTCTTC.

The V call is TRBV7-2, the J call TRBJ1-3, with 7 bases aligning to TRBD1. CDR1 and CDR2 from the germline V gene are SGHTA and FQGNSA. J gave up 0 bases and V 5 bases, and 7 bases lay outside the gene matches. This CDR3 has 16 amino acids. The CDR3 reads CASSIDRALSGNTIYF. Here the CDR3 DNA reads TGTGCCAGCAGCATTGACAGGGCACTCTCTGGAAACACCATATATTTT.